Presented here are 18 T cell receptor beta chains from one specimen sequenced in a study of cytomegalovirus exposure and HLA in healthy donors. Amplification used 60 Vbeta primers and 13 Jbeta primers. TCRdb's copy holds only in-frame clones and misses some; the assay was immunoSEQ multiplex PCR. In the table there are about 130,000 clones, approximately 78% of which are singletons. What was sequenced was PBMCs. All receptors derive from a woman aged 35 to 49 in good health and CMV-seropositive.

This clone was counted a few times. The chain is built from TRBV6-5 and TRBJ2-3; TRBD2 might be the D (6 bases). CDR3 length equals 15 residues. The V end was cut by 6 bases, the J end by 0 bases, with 13 bases between. From germline, CDR1 is MNHEY and CDR2 SVGAGI. The CDR3 sequence is CASSPGLSSTDTQYF. The CDR3 nucleotides read TGTGCCAGCAGCCCGGGACTGTCTAGCACAGATACGCAGTATTTT.

This chain connects TRBV6-1 to TRBJ2-5; maybe TRBD2 (7 bases). CDR1 is MNHNS and CDR2 is SASEGT in the germline V gene. V was cut by 1 base and J by 8 bases, with 32 bases left in between. The CDR3 covers 20 residues. The CDR3 protein is CASSEGRITGSTSPGSTQYF. CDR3 DNA: TGTGCCAGCAGTGAAGGGAGGATAACAGGGTCGACTAGCCCAGGGTCTACCCAGTACTTC.

The chain carries TRBV7-9 and TRBJ1-4; a possible D gene is TRBD1 (6 bases). The V and J ends lost 4 bases and 5 bases respectively, with 14 bases between them. CDR1 is SEHNR, CDR2 FQNEAQ, per germline (reference sequence). This CDR3 spans 15 amino acids. In nucleotides, the CDR3 is TGTGCCAGCAGCTCCCTGGACAGCTTAAATGAAAAACTGTTTTTT. As protein: CASSSLDSLNEKLFF.

The chain recombines TRBV28 with TRBJ2-5; a weak D match, TRBD1 (6 bases). V shed 9 bases and J shed 2 bases, with 16 bases lying between them. The CDR3 sequence is 14 residues long. CDR1 and CDR2 (germline): MDHEN, SYDVKM. CDR3 bases: TGTGCCAGTGGACAGAGCGATCTTCAAGAGACCCAGTACTTC. Protein product: CASGQSDLQETQYF.

The V and J genes are TRBV23-1 and TRBJ2-1; 9 nucleotides line up with TRBD1. TRBV23-1 is an ORF, with its function uncertain. The CDR3 contains 17 residues. Trimming at V came to 6 bases and at J to 4 bases, leaving 13 bases not matched to a gene. The CDR3 sequence: CASRKQNLTGGYNEQFF. The CDR3 DNA sequence: TGCGCCAGCAGAAAACAAAACCTGACAGGGGGTTACAATGAGCAGTTCTTC.

The rearrangement links TRBV19 to TRBJ2-3, with 10 bases aligning to TRBD1. Unmatched junction bases numbered 1, after V lost 4 bases and J lost 9 bases. Germline CDR1 LNHDA, CDR2 SQIVND (reference sequence). This CDR3 has 12 amino acids. This CDR3 is CASSTGQGTQYF. As DNA, the CDR3 is TGTGCCAGTAGTACGGGACAGGGGACGCAGTATTTT. Drawing the rest from reference TRBV19 and TRBJ2-3, the complete variable domain is DGGITQSPKYLFRKEGQNVTLSCEQNLNHDAMYWYRQDPGQGLRLIYYSQIVNDFQKGDIAEGYSVSREKKESFPLTVTSAQKNPTAFYLCASSTGQGTQYFGPGTRLTVL.

The CDR3 loop reads CASTLTGENTEAFF. In nucleotides, the CDR3 is TGTGCCAGCACCCTAACAGGGGAAAACACTGAAGCTTTCTTT. The V and J genes are TRBV27 and TRBJ1-1, with 7 bases identical to TRBD1. Germline V CDR1 and CDR2: MNHEY, SMNVEV (reference sequence). This CDR3 has 14 residues. The V and J ends lost 7 bases and 2 bases, in that order; junction bases with no gene match: 7.

The chain couples TRBV29-1 to TRBJ1-2; 7 nucleotides match TRBD1. The CDR3 covers 13 residues. Germline V CDR1 and CDR2: SQVTM, ANQGSEA. Germline trimming cut 7 bases from V and 5 bases from J; bases unmatched to any gene: 10. CDR3 nucleotides: TGCAGCGGTGGAGGGGACAGTCCGTATGGCTACACCTTC. This encodes CSGGGDSPYGYTF.

The gene calls are TRBV7-2 and TRBJ2-2, with 8 bases fitting TRBD1. Losses at the gene ends were 4 bases for V and 4 bases for J; bases not matched to a gene: 5. The germline gives CDR1 SGHTA, CDR2 FQGNSA. This CDR3 spans 15 amino acids. The CDR3 region is CASSSQGASTGELFF. The CDR3 nucleotides are TGTGCCAGCAGCTCTCAGGGGGCGAGCACCGGGGAGCTGTTTTTT.

This chain joins TRBV18 and TRBJ2-5; D is possibly TRBD1 (5 bases). The CDR3 totals 15 residues. V was shortened by 2 bases and J by 0 bases, with 10 bases between the two germline ends. Germline V gene data show CDR1 as KGHSH and CDR2 as LQKENI. CDR3 loop: CASSPGQGNQETQYF. CDR3 nucleotides: TGTGCCAGCTCACCAGGGCAGGGTAACCAAGAGACCCAGTACTTC.

The chain carries TRBV11-2 and TRBJ1-2; D is ambiguous. In germline, CDR1 is SGHAT, CDR2 FQNNGV. This CDR3 contains 12 residues. V dropped 5 bases and J dropped 8 bases, with 12 bases sitting between them. The CDR3 DNA is TGTGCCAGCAGCACGCTCCCCGGGGGCTACACCTTC. It encodes CASSTLPGGYTF.

The chain links TRBV6-5 to TRBJ2-7; TRBD2 might be the D (6 bases). Germline CDR1 and CDR2: MNHEY and SVGAGI. The CDR3 length is 15 residues. V was shortened by 1 base and J by 1 base, with 11 bases between the two germline ends. This CDR3 reads CASSYLGTGSYEQYF. The DNA of the CDR3 is TGTGCCAGCAGTTACTTGGGGACTGGTTCCTACGAGCAGTACTTC.

The J gene is TRBJ1-2, the V gene TRBV19, with unresolved D. V was pared by 5 bases and J by 6 bases, with 25 bases between. Germline V lookup: CDR1 LNHDA, CDR2 SQIVND (reference sequence). The CDR3 is 17 residues long. The CDR3 coding sequence is TGTGCCAGTAGTCCAGATGGAGGGAGGGTTTGGTCTGATGGCTACACCTTC. Translating gives CASSPDGGRVWSDGYTF. The full variable domain, in which reference TRBV19 and TRBJ1-2 provide the parts outside the CDR3, is DGGITQSPKYLFRKEGQNVTLSCEQNLNHDAMYWYRQDPGQGLRLIYYSQIVNDFQKGDIAEGYSVSREKKESFPLTVTSAQKNPTAFYLCASSPDGGRVWSDGYTFGSGTRLTVV.

The chain employs TRBV6-6 and TRBJ2-5; TRBD2 is a possible D gene (6 bases). The CDR3 spans 12 residues. Per germline, CDR1 MNHNY and CDR2 SVGAGI (reference sequence). V lost 9 bases and J lost 5, with 13 bases in between. CDR3 protein: CASLEGLETQYF. The CDR3 coding sequence is TGTGCCAGTCTGGAGGGGTTGGAGACCCAGTACTTC.

The chain joins TRBV6-1 to TRBJ2-1; D is unclear. The CDR3 is 11 residues long. Germline V gene sequence: CDR1 MNHNS, CDR2 SASEGT. V gave up 7 bases and J gave up 4 bases, with 5 bases separating them. The CDR3 region has the DNA TGTGCCAGCAACAATTACAATGAGCAGTTCTTC. Translation: CASNNYNEQFF.

V usage is TRBV15 and J usage is TRBJ2-1; TRBD2 agrees at 15 bases. V dropped 6 bases and J dropped 0; count of bases not matched to a gene: 12. Germline loops: CDR1 LNHNV, CDR2 YYDKDF (reference sequence). This CDR3 has 20 residues. The CDR3 DNA is TGTGCCACCAGATTAGTAGGGACTAGCGGGGGGACAAGCTCCTACAATGAGCAGTTCTTC. Translating gives CATRLVGTSGGTSSYNEQFF.

This clone has only one observation. The chain joins TRBV7-9 to TRBJ2-3, with TRBD2 matching 7 bases. The CDR3 sequence is 16 residues long. V shed 4 bases, J shed 4 bases, and the junction held 11 bases outside the gene matches. Germline CDR1 SEHNR, CDR2 FQNEAQ (reference sequence). The CDR3 sequence: CASSSSRESDADTQYF. The CDR3 coding sequence is TGTGCCAGCAGCTCCTCGCGGGAGAGTGATGCAGATACGCAGTATTTT. Complete variable domain (other parts from reference TRBV7-9 and TRBJ2-3): DTGVSQNPRHKITKRGQNVTFRCDPISEHNRLYWYRQTLGQGPEFLTYFQNEAQLEKSRLLSDRFSAERPKGSFSTLEIQRTEQGDSAMYLCASSSSRESDADTQYFGPGTRLTVL.

This chain connects TRBV14 to TRBJ1-5; TRBD1 aligns across 10 bases. The CDR3 covers 16 residues. The germline CDR1 and CDR2 sequences are SGHDN and FVKESK. Germline trimming cut 4 bases from V and 7 bases from J; bases unmatched to any gene: 10. CDR3 region: CASSPPDRGPKQPQHF. CDR3 DNA sequence: TGTGCCAGCAGCCCCCCCGACAGGGGGCCTAAACAGCCCCAGCATTTT.